This is a list of T cell receptor beta chains from one sample in a study of CD8 T cells in Susac syndrome. Each CDR3 protein gets one entry after TCRdb re-called the immunoSEQ multiplex PCR reads with MiXCR. The sample records some 450,000 distinct CDR3 sequences, more than 80% being singletons. Source material: CD8+ T cells from PBMCs. These TCRs come from a human donor with multiple sclerosis. Each CDR3 is given with its conserved first and last residue. The order of the fields is D gene, clone size, V gene, J gene, CDR3 DNA, CDR3 protein. D genes are given only for firm matches. Expanded clones are given a class, and other clones once, few, many or no size at all.

D gene: NA; clone size: few; V gene: TRBV19; J gene: TRBJ2-7; CDR3 DNA: TGTGCCAGTAGTATTAGTGGGAGTCCCACCTACGAGCAGTACTTC; CDR3 protein: CASSISGSPTYEQYF
D gene: TRBD1; clone size: NA; V gene: TRBV12-3/TRBV12-4; J gene: TRBJ1-1; CDR3 DNA: TGTGCCAGCAGTTCTCGGACAGGGTTGATAGCTTTCTTT; CDR3 protein: CASSSRTGLIAFF
D gene: NA; clone size: NA; V gene: TRBV3-1; J gene: TRBJ2-7; CDR3 DNA: TGTGCCAGCAGCCAGGGATCGGACAGTTCCTACGAGCAGTACTTC; CDR3 protein: CASSQGSDSSYEQYF
D gene: NA; clone size: NA; V gene: TRBV28; J gene: TRBJ2-1; CDR3 DNA: TGTGCCAGCAGTTTCATGGCCAATTACAATGAGCAGTTCTTC; CDR3 protein: CASSFMANYNEQFF
D gene: TRBD1; clone size: NA; V gene: TRBV12-3/TRBV12-4; J gene: TRBJ1-4; CDR3 DNA: TGTGCCAGCAGTCTGGGATCTTGGGGACAGCCCCAGTCTAATGAAAAACTGTTTTTT; CDR3 protein: CASSLGSWGQPQSNEKLFF
D gene: NA; clone size: few; V gene: TRBV27; J gene: TRBJ2-7; CDR3 DNA: TGTGCCAGCAACCTAAGGGGGGTGGGGATCTATGAGCAGTACTTC; CDR3 protein: CASNLRGVGIYEQYF
D gene: NA; clone size: NA; V gene: TRBV2; J gene: TRBJ2-5; CDR3 DNA: TGTGCCAGCAGTGGGGAAGCAGGACTGTCGGGAGAGACCCAGTACTTC; CDR3 protein: CASSGEAGLSGETQYF
D gene: NA; clone size: few; V gene: TRBV13; J gene: TRBJ2-7; CDR3 DNA: TGTGCCAGCAGCTTTTCAGTCTACGAGCAGTACTTC; CDR3 protein: CASSFSVYEQYF
D gene: NA; clone size: NA; V gene: TRBV7-2; J gene: TRBJ2-5; CDR3 DNA: TGTGCCAGCAGCTTAGAGGTTGGGCTTTACCCGAACCCCCAAGAGACCCAGTACTTC; CDR3 protein: CASSLEVGLYPNPQETQYF
D gene: NA; clone size: NA; V gene: TRBV7-8; J gene: TRBJ1-1; CDR3 DNA: TGTGCCAGCAGCTCCAGACGAGAAACAGACACTGAAGCTTTCTTT; CDR3 protein: CASSSRRETDTEAFF
D gene: TRBD1; clone size: NA; V gene: TRBV10-3; J gene: TRBJ1-1; CDR3 DNA: TGTGCCATCCGTGGGCCAGGGGGGAACACTGAAGCTTTCTTT; CDR3 protein: CAIRGPGGNTEAFF
D gene: NA; clone size: NA; V gene: TRBV6-2/TRBV6-3; J gene: TRBJ2-7; CDR3 DNA: TGTGCCAGCATGGATGGGCTCGAGCAGTACTTC; CDR3 protein: CASMDGLEQYF
D gene: NA; clone size: NA; V gene: TRBV30; J gene: TRBJ2-1; CDR3 DNA: TGTGCCTGGGCCCCTCCCATGTACAATGAGCAGTTCTTC; CDR3 protein: CAWAPPMYNEQFF
D gene: NA; clone size: NA; V gene: TRBV4-1; J gene: TRBJ2-3; CDR3 DNA: TGCGCCAGCAGCCGGGGAATTTTCACAGATACGCAGTATTTT; CDR3 protein: CASSRGIFTDTQYF
D gene: TRBD2; clone size: NA; V gene: TRBV4-1; J gene: TRBJ2-7; CDR3 DNA: TGCGCCAGCAGCCAACCCGGGGGAGGGGCTCCGAAGGACGAGCAGTACTTC; CDR3 protein: CASSQPGGGAPKDEQYF
D gene: NA; clone size: NA; V gene: TRBV7-9; J gene: TRBJ1-4; CDR3 DNA: TGTGCCAGCAGCCCGCGGGTTGAGACTAATGAAAAACTGTTTTTT; CDR3 protein: CASSPRVETNEKLFF
D gene: TRBD2; clone size: NA; V gene: TRBV25-1; J gene: TRBJ2-7; CDR3 DNA: TGTGCCAGCAGTGAGGGGACTAGCGTCTACGAGCAGTACTTC; CDR3 protein: CASSEGTSVYEQYF
D gene: TRBD1; clone size: NA; V gene: TRBV7-9; J gene: TRBJ1-4; CDR3 DNA: TGTGCCAGCAGCTTTTCCGGGACAGCCGCTGAAAAACTGTTTTTT; CDR3 protein: CASSFSGTAAEKLFF
D gene: NA; clone size: NA; V gene: TRBV7-8; J gene: TRBJ1-5; CDR3 DNA: TGTGCCAGCAGCCCCCGACGGAGCCGGAGCAATCAGCCCCAGCATTTT; CDR3 protein: CASSPRRSRSNQPQHF
D gene: NA; clone size: once; V gene: TRBV4-1; J gene: TRBJ1-1; CDR3 DNA: TGCGCCAGCAGCCAAGAGAAACGGTTCGGGGCATTTGAAGCTTTCTTT; CDR3 protein: CASSQEKRFGAFEAFF
D gene: TRBD2; clone size: NA; V gene: TRBV3-1; J gene: TRBJ2-1; CDR3 DNA: TGTGCCAGCAGCCAGGGACTAGCGGCCGACAAGTTCTTC; CDR3 protein: CASSQGLAADKFF
D gene: NA; clone size: NA; V gene: TRBV27; J gene: TRBJ1-2; CDR3 DNA: TGTGCCAGCAGTGAACTTTCCAGTAGGCATGGCTACACCTTC; CDR3 protein: CASSELSSRHGYTF
D gene: NA; clone size: few; V gene: TRBV6-1; J gene: TRBJ1-2; CDR3 DNA: TGTGCCAGCAGCCCGCAGGGAGGAGGCTTAAACTATGGCTACACCTTC; CDR3 protein: CASSPQGGGLNYGYTF
D gene: NA; clone size: NA; V gene: TRBV6-5; J gene: TRBJ2-3; CDR3 DNA: TGTGCCAGCAGTTACTCCGACACCGGAGGTACAGATACGCAGTATTTT; CDR3 protein: CASSYSDTGGTDTQYF
D gene: NA; clone size: few; V gene: TRBV6-1; J gene: TRBJ2-7; CDR3 DNA: TGTGCCAGCAGTGAGATTGGGACCTACTCCTACGAGCAGTACTTC; CDR3 protein: CASSEIGTYSYEQYF
D gene: TRBD1; clone size: NA; V gene: TRBV5-5; J gene: TRBJ2-7; CDR3 DNA: TGTGCCAGCACCTACCCGGGACAGGGCTACGAGCAGTACTTC; CDR3 protein: CASTYPGQGYEQYF
D gene: NA; clone size: NA; V gene: TRBV11-2; J gene: TRBJ2-2; CDR3 DNA: TGTGCCAGCAGCCCCTGGACAGGGAGGGACACCGGGGAGCTGTTTTTT; CDR3 protein: CASSPWTGRDTGELFF
D gene: NA; clone size: NA; V gene: TRBV10-3; J gene: TRBJ2-3; CDR3 DNA: TGTGCCATCAGTGCCCAAACCGGGGCACAAGATACGCAGTATTTT; CDR3 protein: CAISAQTGAQDTQYF
D gene: TRBD2; clone size: NA; V gene: TRBV5-1; J gene: TRBJ2-7; CDR3 DNA: TGCGCCAGCAGCTGGACTAGCGGGGGGTACGAGCAGTACTTC; CDR3 protein: CASSWTSGGYEQYF
D gene: TRBD1; clone size: NA; V gene: TRBV3-1; J gene: TRBJ2-7; CDR3 DNA: TGTGCCAGCAGCCAAGATCGGGACAGGGGCAACGAGCAGTACTTC; CDR3 protein: CASSQDRDRGNEQYF
D gene: NA; clone size: once; V gene: TRBV12-3/TRBV12-4; J gene: TRBJ1-2; CDR3 DNA: TGTGCCAGCAGCGCCCGCCGCTTAAACTATGGCTACACCTTC; CDR3 protein: CASSARRLNYGYTF
D gene: NA; clone size: NA; V gene: TRBV30; J gene: TRBJ1-1; CDR3 DNA: TGTGCCTGGAGTGGGGGCGGAAAAGCTTTCTTT; CDR3 protein: CAWSGGGKAFF
D gene: NA; clone size: NA; V gene: TRBV11-2; J gene: TRBJ2-7; CDR3 DNA: TGTGCCAGCAGCTTAGCGGGGTTAAACGAGCAGTACTTC; CDR3 protein: CASSLAGLNEQYF
D gene: NA; clone size: NA; V gene: TRBV5-1; J gene: TRBJ2-4; CDR3 DNA: TGCGCCAGCAGCTTGGCCGGGTGGTCTCAGTACTTC; CDR3 protein: CASSLAGWSQYF
D gene: TRBD2; clone size: few; V gene: TRBV7-2; J gene: TRBJ2-3; CDR3 DNA: TGTGCCAGCAGCTTGATCTGGGCTAGCGGACGCACAGATACGCAGTATTTT; CDR3 protein: CASSLIWASGRTDTQYF
D gene: NA; clone size: NA; V gene: TRBV19; J gene: TRBJ1-4; CDR3 DNA: TGTGCCAGTAGTAGGCGCAGGAATGAAAAACTGTTTTTT; CDR3 protein: CASSRRRNEKLFF
D gene: NA; clone size: NA; V gene: TRBV28; J gene: TRBJ2-1; CDR3 DNA: TGTGCCAGCAGCCACCCGCGCGTACGCGGCCACTCCTACAATGAGCAGTTCTTC; CDR3 protein: CASSHPRVRGHSYNEQFF
D gene: NA; clone size: NA; V gene: TRBV5-1; J gene: TRBJ1-1; CDR3 DNA: TGCGCCAGCAGCTTGGCCATTGGGGAGAACACTGAAGCTTTCTTT; CDR3 protein: CASSLAIGENTEAFF
D gene: TRBD1; clone size: NA; V gene: TRBV11-2; J gene: TRBJ2-7; CDR3 DNA: TGTGCCAGCAGCAGAGTGACAGGGGGCTACGAGCAGTACTTC; CDR3 protein: CASSRVTGGYEQYF
D gene: NA; clone size: NA; V gene: TRBV15; J gene: TRBJ1-5; CDR3 DNA: TGTGCCACCAGCAGGTTCGGACCGCCGTTTCGTCAGCCCCAGCATTTT; CDR3 protein: CATSRFGPPFRQPQHF
D gene: TRBD2; clone size: NA; V gene: TRBV23-1; J gene: TRBJ2-7; CDR3 DNA: TGCGCCAGCAGTCAACTGGGGACTAGCGGGAGGGCCGAGACCTACGAGCAGTACTTC; CDR3 protein: CASSQLGTSGRAETYEQYF
D gene: NA; clone size: NA; V gene: TRBV27; J gene: TRBJ1-2; CDR3 DNA: TGTGCCAGCAGTTTATCTGGAGGGCAGTTCTATGGCTACACCTTC; CDR3 protein: CASSLSGGQFYGYTF
D gene: NA; clone size: NA; V gene: TRBV5-1; J gene: TRBJ1-1; CDR3 DNA: TGCGCCAGCAGCTTCCTGGGTGTCATGAACACTGAAGCTTTCTTT; CDR3 protein: CASSFLGVMNTEAFF
D gene: NA; clone size: NA; V gene: TRBV28; J gene: TRBJ2-5; CDR3 DNA: TGTGCCAGCAGTTTGTCCGGGGGCGCGTCCGAGACCCAGTACTTC; CDR3 protein: CASSLSGGASETQYF
D gene: NA; clone size: NA; V gene: TRBV11-2; J gene: TRBJ1-3; CDR3 DNA: TGTGCCAGCAGCTTAGGTCCAGGGTCTGGAAACACCATATATTTT; CDR3 protein: CASSLGPGSGNTIYF
D gene: NA; clone size: NA; V gene: TRBV7-2; J gene: TRBJ2-2; CDR3 DNA: TGTGCCAGCAGTCTTCACGACCCAGGGGTTGCCGGGGAGCTGTTTTTT; CDR3 protein: CASSLHDPGVAGELFF
D gene: TRBD1; clone size: once; V gene: TRBV20-1; J gene: TRBJ2-1; CDR3 DNA: TGCAGTGCTAGAGATAAGGGGGCGTACAGCCAGATTGAGCAGTTCTTC; CDR3 protein: CSARDKGAYSQIEQFF
D gene: TRBD2; clone size: NA; V gene: TRBV19; J gene: TRBJ2-7; CDR3 DNA: TGTGCCAGTAGTGTCCATCCTAGCGGGAGTTGGGAGCAGTACTTC; CDR3 protein: CASSVHPSGSWEQYF
D gene: NA; clone size: NA; V gene: TRBV27; J gene: TRBJ1-1; CDR3 DNA: TGTGCCAGCAGTTTATTAGGGGGGCGGGACACTGAAGCTTTCTTT; CDR3 protein: CASSLLGGRDTEAFF
D gene: TRBD2; clone size: NA; V gene: TRBV11-2; J gene: TRBJ2-3; CDR3 DNA: TGTGCCAGCAGCTTACGGGGGGAGACCGAGTCGTCAGATACGCAGTATTTT; CDR3 protein: CASSLRGETESSDTQYF
D gene: TRBD1; clone size: NA; V gene: TRBV5-1; J gene: TRBJ2-2; CDR3 DNA: TGCGCCAGCAGCTCCTGGGACAGGTCGAGTACCGGGGAGCTGTTTTTT; CDR3 protein: CASSSWDRSSTGELFF
D gene: TRBD1; clone size: NA; V gene: TRBV3-1; J gene: TRBJ1-5; CDR3 DNA: TGTGCCAGCAGCCAAGATCCGACAGGGGTCAATCAGCCCCAGCATTTT; CDR3 protein: CASSQDPTGVNQPQHF
D gene: NA; clone size: NA; V gene: TRBV15; J gene: TRBJ1-1; CDR3 DNA: TGTGCCACCAGCAGGGAAGGAAGGACTGAAGCTTTCTTT; CDR3 protein: CATSREGRTEAFF